This T cell receptor (beta chain) is drawn from a study of blood T cell repertoires in COVID-19. Study at large: Collection of acute and convalescent COVID-19 samples took place in the United States, Italy and Spain. T cells, B-cell-depleted T cells, or PBMCs supplied cDNA or gDNA.

Under the authors' procedure: Using reference gene primer amplification, nucleated cell counts were estimated. Profiled with immunoSEQ multiplex PCR; TCRdb holds only in-frame clones, not every one. The DNA gave D and trimming, while V, J and clone size come from that table. The sample holds a few hundred thousand clones, around 90% seen once. The CDR3 is 13 amino acids. CDR1 and CDR2 from the germline V gene are SNHLY and FYNNEI. V was trimmed by 9 bases and J by 4 bases, leaving 15 bases between them. Followed longitudinally, the Seattle patients had been enrolled during active infection. This clone turned up a few times.

The receptor was derived from a man aged 18 to 30 with COVID-19, enrolled during active disease. The sample was peripheral blood. V and J are TRBV2 and TRBJ1-2, with D uncertain. CDR3 in DNA: TGTGCCAGTGACCCCCTTCGGGGCTATGGCTACACCTTC. Protein: CASDPLRGYGYTF.